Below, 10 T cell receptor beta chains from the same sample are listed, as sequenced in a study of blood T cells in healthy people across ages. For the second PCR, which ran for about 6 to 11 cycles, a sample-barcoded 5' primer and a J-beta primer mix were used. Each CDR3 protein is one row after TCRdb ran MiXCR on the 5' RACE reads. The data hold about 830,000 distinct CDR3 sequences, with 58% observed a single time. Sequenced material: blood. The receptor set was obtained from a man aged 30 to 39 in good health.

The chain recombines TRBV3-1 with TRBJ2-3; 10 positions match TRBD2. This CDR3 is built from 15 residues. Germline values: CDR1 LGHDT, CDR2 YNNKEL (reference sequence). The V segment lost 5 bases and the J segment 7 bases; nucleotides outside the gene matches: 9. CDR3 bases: TGTGCCAGCAGCTACGCGACTAGCGGGTGGAATACGCAGTATTTT. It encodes CASSYATSGWNTQYF.

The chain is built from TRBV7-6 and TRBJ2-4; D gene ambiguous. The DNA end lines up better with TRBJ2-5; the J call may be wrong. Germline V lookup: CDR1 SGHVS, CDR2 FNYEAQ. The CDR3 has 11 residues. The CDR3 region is CASSLQVTQYF. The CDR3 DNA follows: TGTGCCAGCAGCTTACAGGTGACCCAGTACTTC.

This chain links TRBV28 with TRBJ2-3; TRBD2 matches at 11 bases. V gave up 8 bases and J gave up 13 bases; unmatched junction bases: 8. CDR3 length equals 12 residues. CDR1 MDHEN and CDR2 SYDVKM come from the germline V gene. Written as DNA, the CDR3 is TGTGCCAGCCGTAGCGGGAGGGCCGGAGAGTATTTT. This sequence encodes CASRSGRAGEYF.

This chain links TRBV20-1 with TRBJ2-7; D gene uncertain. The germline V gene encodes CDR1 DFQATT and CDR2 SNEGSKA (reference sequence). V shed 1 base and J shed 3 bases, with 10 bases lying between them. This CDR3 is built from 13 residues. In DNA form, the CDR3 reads TGCAGTGCTAGAGGTTCCGGATACTACGAGCAGTACTTC. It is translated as CSARGSGYYEQYF.

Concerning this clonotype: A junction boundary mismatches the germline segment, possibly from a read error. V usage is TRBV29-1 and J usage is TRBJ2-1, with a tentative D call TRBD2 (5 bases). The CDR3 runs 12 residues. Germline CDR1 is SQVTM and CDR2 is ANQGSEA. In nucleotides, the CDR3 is TGCAGCGGGACTTTCTCCTACAATGAGCGGTTCTTC. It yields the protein CSGTFSYNERFF.

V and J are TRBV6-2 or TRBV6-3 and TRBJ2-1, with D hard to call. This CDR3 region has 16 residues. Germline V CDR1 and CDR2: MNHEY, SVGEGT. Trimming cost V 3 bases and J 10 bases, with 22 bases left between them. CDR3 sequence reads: CASSYLPRDWSEEQFF. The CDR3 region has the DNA TGTGCCAGCAGTTATCTCCCCCGAGACTGGTCTGAAGAGCAGTTCTTC.

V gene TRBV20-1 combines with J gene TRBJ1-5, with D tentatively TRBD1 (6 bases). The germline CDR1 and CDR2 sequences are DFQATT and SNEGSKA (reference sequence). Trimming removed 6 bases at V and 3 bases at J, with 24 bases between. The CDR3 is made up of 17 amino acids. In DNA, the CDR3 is TGCAGTGCCAGGTCCCGCCCGAGGGACATTTACAATCAGCCCCAGCATTTT. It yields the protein CSARSRPRDIYNQPQHF.

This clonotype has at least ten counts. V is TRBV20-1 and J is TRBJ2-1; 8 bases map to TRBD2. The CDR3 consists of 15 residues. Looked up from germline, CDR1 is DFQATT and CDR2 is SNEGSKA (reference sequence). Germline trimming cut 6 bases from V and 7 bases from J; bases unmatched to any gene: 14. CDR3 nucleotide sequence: TGCAGTGCCATACCGCCGGGACTAGGAATAAATGAGCAGTTCTTC. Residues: CSAIPPGLGINEQFF.

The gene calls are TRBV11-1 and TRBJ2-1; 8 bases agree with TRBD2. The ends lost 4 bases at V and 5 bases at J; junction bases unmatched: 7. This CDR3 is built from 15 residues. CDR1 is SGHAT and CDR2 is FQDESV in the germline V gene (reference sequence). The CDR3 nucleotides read TGTGCCAGCAGCTCCCCTACACTAGCGGACAATGAGCAGTTCTTC. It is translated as CASSSPTLADNEQFF.

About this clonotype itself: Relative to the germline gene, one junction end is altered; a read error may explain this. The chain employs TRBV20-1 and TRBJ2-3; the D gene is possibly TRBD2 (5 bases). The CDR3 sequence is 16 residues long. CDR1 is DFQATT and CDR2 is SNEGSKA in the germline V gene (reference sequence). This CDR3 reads CSTSDYGRAGPDTQYF. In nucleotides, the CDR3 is TGCAGTACTAGTGATTATGGGAGAGCAGGTCCAGATACGCAGTATTTT.